The 32 T cell receptor beta chains below were found in one sample sequenced in a study of cytomegalovirus exposure and HLA in healthy donors (TCRdb year 2017). Library prep was done by the immunoSEQ multiplex PCR assay. The multiplex PCR relied on a mix of 60 forward primers for TCR Vbeta segments and 13 reverse primers for TCR Jbeta segments. TCRdb's version of the immuneACCESS table is confined to in-frame rearrangements and falls short of the full clone set. An unresolved V gene accounts for under half of the shortfall where checked; the remainder is of unknown origin. The sample's table lists a count of under 85,000 clones. Together, the top ten hold less than 20% of the sample. The sequenced sample was PBMCs. The receptors were sampled from a boy between 10 and 17 years old in good health and CMV-seronegative.

Note on this clone: Other DNA sequences within the sample encode an identical CDR3. This chain connects TRBV18 to TRBJ1-1; perhaps TRBD1 as D (5 bases). Trimming stripped 6 bases from V and 1 base from J, with 9 bases between. The CDR3 sequence is 13 residues long. The germline V gene has CDR1 KGHSH and CDR2 LQKENI. The CDR3 DNA reads TGTGCCAGCTCCCAGACAGAGAACACTGAAGCTTTCTTT. Its protein is CASSQTENTEAFF.

The V and J genes are TRBV5-4 and TRBJ1-1; TRBD1 is a possible D gene (5 bases). The CDR3 sequence is 16 residues long. The V and J ends lost 3 bases and 3 bases respectively, with 18 bases between them. The germline V gene has CDR1 SGHNT and CDR2 YYREEE (reference sequence). The CDR3 bases are TGTGCCAGCAGCTGGACATTTAGTGCGGCGGACACTGAAGCTTTCTTT. Translation: CASSWTFSAADTEAFF.

The chain employs TRBV10-3 and TRBJ1-1, with D possibly matching TRBD1 (5 bases). CDR3 length: 16 amino acids. The germline CDR1 and CDR2 sequences are ENHRY and SYGVKD. Deletions cut 0 bases from V and 3 bases from J, with 14 bases between. The CDR3, as DNA: TGTGCCATCAGTGAGTCGTTCTCAGGGCCCGACACTGAAGCTTTCTTT. Translating it yields CAISESFSGPDTEAFF.

This rearrangement joins TRBV6-5 to TRBJ2-1; 7 bases line up with TRBD2. This CDR3 has 15 residues. From germline, CDR1 is MNHEY and CDR2 SVGAGI. Trimming cost V 8 bases and J 6 bases; bases outside gene matches: 13. CDR3 amino acids: CASRSSSGGPNEQFF. CDR3 nucleotides: TGTGCCAGCCGCAGTAGCTCGGGAGGCCCCAATGAGCAGTTCTTC.

The chain is built from TRBV27 and TRBJ1-1, with D unclear. In germline, CDR1 is MNHEY, CDR2 SMNVEV (reference sequence). This CDR3 is built from 13 residues. Trimming shortened V by 5 bases and J by 3 bases, and 10 bases separated the two germline ends. The CDR3 region has the DNA TGTGCCAGCAGTCTAGGGAGGTACACTGAAGCTTTCTTT. This codes for CASSLGRYTEAFF.

V usage is TRBV6-5 and J usage is TRBJ1-1; 10 bases match TRBD1. CDR1 and CDR2 (germline): MNHEY, SVGAGI. The V segment lost 5 bases and the J segment 5 bases; nucleotides outside the gene matches: 5. The CDR3 sequence is 14 residues long. The CDR3 sequence: CASSLTGGRTEAFF. CDR3 bases: TGTGCCAGCAGTCTGACAGGGGGCCGGACTGAAGCTTTCTTT.

V gene TRBV30 combines with J gene TRBJ2-1; 7 bases match TRBD2. Germline-derived CDR1 and CDR2 are GTSNPN and SVGIG (reference sequence). This CDR3 has 13 residues. Losses at the gene ends were 8 bases for V and 4 bases for J; bases not matched to a gene: 8. The CDR3 sequence: CARVAGTYNEQFF. The CDR3 DNA sequence: TGTGCCCGGGTAGCGGGTACGTACAATGAGCAGTTCTTC.

The chain carries TRBV25-1 and TRBJ2-7; D is uncertain. CDR1 MGHDK and CDR2 SYGVNS come from the germline V gene. This CDR3 has 14 amino acids. Trimming left V 3 bases short and J 5 bases short, with 14 bases between. The CDR3 sequence is CASSDLDSYNEQYF. CDR3 in DNA: TGTGCCAGCAGTGACCTCGACTCTTATAACGAGCAGTACTTC.

As concerns this clone: This specimen includes other DNA sequences encoding the same CDR3. This chain uses TRBV9 with TRBJ2-7; TRBD2 matches 10 bases. This CDR3 has 16 amino acids. Germline V gene data show CDR1 as SGDLS and CDR2 as YYNGEE. The V segment lost 4 bases and the J segment 5 bases; nucleotides outside the gene matches: 12. The chain's CDR3 is CASSPRTLAGVHEQYF. For the CDR3, the DNA is TGTGCCAGCAGCCCCAGGACCCTAGCGGGAGTGCACGAGCAGTACTTC.

The rearrangement uses TRBV5-1 and TRBJ1-1; TRBD1 matches 9 bases. The CDR3 loop spans 14 amino acids. V trimming: 4 bases; J trimming: 5 bases; junction bases outside the gene matches: 6. Germline values: CDR1 SGHRS, CDR2 YFSETQ. The CDR3 loop is CASSVDRGGTEAFF. CDR3 coding DNA: TGCGCCAGCAGCGTGGACAGGGGTGGAACTGAAGCTTTCTTT.

The J gene is TRBJ1-2, the V gene TRBV7-2; D unclear. V was clipped by 5 bases and J by 0 bases, with 19 bases between them. CDR3 length: 17 residues. Germline assignment: CDR1 SGHTA and CDR2 FQGNSA. The CDR3 protein is CASSPSSLVEANYGYTF. In DNA, the CDR3 is TGTGCCAGCAGCCCATCCTCCTTAGTGGAGGCTAACTATGGCTACACCTTC.

The genes are TRBV19 and TRBJ1-5, with 8 bases identical to TRBD1. This CDR3 is built from 20 residues. J was trimmed by 0 bases and V by 5 bases; bases with no gene match: 18. Germline V gives CDR1 LNHDA, CDR2 SQIVND (reference sequence). This chain's CDR3 is CASSPRAADRDFYSNQPQHF. As DNA, the CDR3 is TGTGCCAGTAGTCCCCGGGCGGCGGACAGGGATTTTTATAGCAATCAGCCCCAGCATTTT.

The CDR3: CASSVGLPGQGNTEAFF. For the CDR3, the DNA is TGTGCCAGCAGCGTAGGTCTGCCGGGACAGGGAAACACTGAAGCTTTCTTT. The chain is built from TRBV9 and TRBJ1-1, with TRBD1 matching over 9 bases. CDR3 size: 17 residues. V lost 0 bases, J lost 2 bases, and 8 bases stayed unmatched. Germline CDR1 is SGDLS and CDR2 is YYNGEE.

The V and J genes are TRBV18 and TRBJ1-2, with D possibly being TRBD1 (5 bases). Germline-derived CDR1 and CDR2 are KGHSH and LQKENI. The CDR3 spans 13 residues. V shed 4 bases and J shed 5 bases, with 11 bases lying between them. CDR3 in amino acids: CASSLDSAYGYTF. CDR3 DNA sequence: TGTGCCAGCTCACTCGACAGCGCATATGGCTACACCTTC.

Details on this clone: Additional DNA sequences in this sample encode the identical CDR3. The chain combines TRBV9 with TRBJ1-5; D possibly corresponds to TRBD1 (6 bases). The CDR3 length is 14 residues. V was pared by 3 bases and J by 1 base, with 8 bases between. Germline values: CDR1 SGDLS, CDR2 YYNGEE. This CDR3 is CASSAGQSNQPQHF. The CDR3 nucleotides are TGTGCCAGCAGCGCCGGACAGAGCAATCAGCCCCAGCATTTT.

This chain uses TRBV5-4 with TRBJ1-2; D is uncertain. CDR1 and CDR2 from the germline V gene are SGHNT and YYREEE (reference sequence). The ends were cut back, 0 bases at V and 4 bases at J, with 19 bases in the middle. CDR3 length equals 17 residues. The CDR3 DNA follows: TGTGCCAGCAGCTTGGGGCAGACTGTCCCCGGATTCTATGGCTACACCTTC. Residues: CASSLGQTVPGFYGYTF. Combining the CDR3 with reference TRBV5-4 and TRBJ1-2 gives the whole variable domain ETGVTQSPTHLIKTRGQQVTLRCSSQSGHNTVSWYQQALGQGPQFIFQYYREEENGRGNFPPRFSGLQFPNYSSELNVNALELDDSALYLCASSLGQTVPGFYGYTFGSGTRLTVV.

The V and J genes are TRBV10-1 and TRBJ2-7; 9 positions match TRBD1. CDR1 is WNHNN and CDR2 is SYGVQD in the germline V gene (reference sequence). The junction had 1 base not matched to a gene; V was cut back by 2 bases and J by 5 bases. The length of the CDR3 is 13 residues. The CDR3 DNA reads as TGCGCCAGCAGTGAGACAGGGGGCCACGAGCAGTACTTC. Residues: CASSETGGHEQYF.

This CDR3 reads CASSGRQGGEAYEQYF. The CDR3 bases are TGTGCCAGCAGCGGAAGACAGGGGGGCGAAGCCTACGAGCAGTACTTC. The chain employs TRBV9 and TRBJ2-7, with 9 bases aligning to TRBD1. V gave up 3 bases and J gave up 2 bases; unmatched junction bases: 9. Germline CDR1 SGDLS, CDR2 YYNGEE. This CDR3 has 16 amino acids.

The J gene is TRBJ1-2, the V gene TRBV9; possibly TRBD1 for D (6 bases). Trimming took off 3 bases at V and 8 bases at J, with 14 bases between the two ends. CDR1 and CDR2 from the germline V gene are SGDLS and YYNGEE. The length of the CDR3 is 13 residues. The CDR3 coding sequence is TGTGCCAGCAGCGCCGGAACAGGGTTGGGCTACACCTTC. Amino acids: CASSAGTGLGYTF.

This sequence joins TRBV29-1 and TRBJ2-2; D is perhaps TRBD1 (5 bases). Germline V CDR1 and CDR2: SQVTM, ANQGSEA. Trimming left V 1 base short and J 2 bases short, with 11 bases between. The length of the CDR3 is 15 residues. CDR3 DNA: TGCAGCGTTGAAGGAAGACAGACCAACACCGGGGAGCTGTTTTTT. Encoded protein: CSVEGRQTNTGELFF.

The CDR3 region is CASSFTFTGNTEAFF. The CDR3 DNA follows: TGTGCCAGCAGCTTCACATTCACAGGGAACACTGAAGCTTTCTTT. The chain combines TRBV5-5 with TRBJ1-1; D is possibly TRBD1 (5 bases). Per germline, CDR1 SGHKS and CDR2 YYEKEE (reference sequence). The CDR3 contains 15 residues. Trimming removed 2 bases from V and 1 base from J, with 12 bases in between.

The chain recombines TRBV19 with TRBJ2-3, with D hard to call. V was clipped by 6 bases and J by 4 bases, with 11 bases between them. Germline V lookup: CDR1 LNHDA, CDR2 SQIVND (reference sequence). CDR3 size: 13 residues. The CDR3 loop reads CASSPSNSDTQYF. CDR3 nucleotides: TGTGCCAGTAGCCCCTCTAACTCAGATACGCAGTATTTT. Combining the CDR3 with reference TRBV19 and TRBJ2-3 gives the whole variable domain DGGITQSPKYLFRKEGQNVTLSCEQNLNHDAMYWYRQDPGQGLRLIYYSQIVNDFQKGDIAEGYSVSREKKESFPLTVTSAQKNPTAFYLCASSPSNSDTQYFGPGTRLTVL.

The chain recombines TRBV27 with TRBJ1-2; 7 bases map to TRBD1. The germline gives CDR1 MNHEY, CDR2 SMNVEV (reference sequence). The V segment lost 5 bases and the J segment 5 bases; nucleotides outside the gene matches: 2. This CDR3 has 12 residues. The CDR3 here is CASSLQGYGYTF. CDR3 sequence (DNA): TGTGCCAGCAGTCTACAGGGGTATGGCTACACCTTC.

The genes are TRBV5-8 and TRBJ2-5; 9 positions match TRBD2. The V and J ends lost 6 bases and 4 bases, in that order; junction bases with no gene match: 13. Germline V gene sequence: CDR1 SGHTS, CDR2 YDEGEE. The CDR3 spans 16 residues. The CDR3 sequence is CASTAGGGGARETQYF. The CDR3 DNA sequence: TGTGCCAGCACCGCAGGCGGCGGGGGGGCCCGAGAGACCCAGTACTTC.

This chain joins TRBV5-4 and TRBJ2-3; D is possibly TRBD2 (6 bases). Germline V gives CDR1 SGHNT, CDR2 YYREEE (reference sequence). This CDR3 is 14 amino acids long. V lost 6 bases and J 2 bases, leaving 13 bases between the germline ends. The CDR3 DNA reads TGTGCCAGCAACTTAGGAGGGTCCACAGATACGCAGTATTTT. Protein sequence: CASNLGGSTDTQYF. The whole variable domain, filled in from reference TRBV5-4 and TRBJ2-3, reads ETGVTQSPTHLIKTRGQQVTLRCSSQSGHNTVSWYQQALGQGPQFIFQYYREEENGRGNFPPRFSGLQFPNYSSELNVNALELDDSALYLCASNLGGSTDTQYFGPGTRLTVL.

This sequence joins TRBV6-6 and TRBJ1-6, with 8 nucleotides matching TRBD1. V shed 6 bases, J shed 7 bases, and the junction held 8 bases outside the gene matches. This CDR3 comprises 15 residues. The V gene's germline CDR1 is MNHNY and CDR2 SVGAGI (reference sequence). CDR3 DNA: TGTGCCAGCAGCCAGGGACAGGTCAGGAATTCACCCCTCCACTTT. Its translation: CASSQGQVRNSPLHF.

The chain joins TRBV6-6 to TRBJ2-5; 12 bases are shared with TRBD2. Germline V gives CDR1 MNHNY, CDR2 SVGAGI (reference sequence). The CDR3 sequence is 13 residues long. J was trimmed by 5 bases and V by 9 bases; bases with no gene match: 4. The chain's CDR3 is CASLLAGGETQYF. CDR3 nucleotide sequence: TGTGCCAGTCTACTAGCGGGAGGTGAGACCCAGTACTTC.

The rearrangement uses TRBV19 and TRBJ1-1, with D perhaps matching TRBD1 (5 bases). The CDR3 runs to 16 residues. V lost 6 bases to trimming and J lost 0 bases, with 17 bases between them. From germline, CDR1 is LNHDA and CDR2 SQIVND (reference sequence). For the CDR3, the DNA is TGTGCCAGTAGACCCGCTGGGAGGGGAATGAACACTGAAGCTTTCTTT. Protein product: CASRPAGRGMNTEAFF.

The chain employs TRBV9 and TRBJ1-1; D call uncertain. The CDR3 has 14 residues. Germline V gene sequence: CDR1 SGDLS, CDR2 YYNGEE. With 6 bases removed from V and 0 bases from J, the gap between germline ends came to 12 bases. Here the CDR3 reads CASTTRGMNTEAFF. In DNA form, the CDR3 reads TGTGCCAGCACGACTCGCGGGATGAACACTGAAGCTTTCTTT.

The genes are TRBV5-6 and TRBJ1-1; D unclear. In germline, CDR1 is SGHDT, CDR2 YYEEEE. This CDR3 has 16 amino acids. Between the trimmed V and J ends, which lost 4 bases and 5 bases, there was a span of 21 bases. The CDR3 loop reads CASSVDLRGGETEAFF. In DNA form, the CDR3 reads TGTGCCAGCAGCGTAGACCTACGGGGTGGCGAGACTGAAGCTTTCTTT.

The J gene is TRBJ2-2, the V gene TRBV19, with D maybe TRBD1 (5 bases). This CDR3 is built from 15 residues. With 5 bases removed from V and 6 bases from J, the gap between germline ends came to 16 bases. Germline V gives CDR1 LNHDA, CDR2 SQIVND (reference sequence). CDR3 region: CASSSPGFIAGELFF. CDR3 DNA sequence: TGTGCCAGTAGTTCCCCAGGGTTCATAGCCGGGGAGCTGTTTTTT.

The V call is TRBV6-5, the J call TRBJ1-2; the match to TRBD1 covers 8 bases. The V segment lost 0 bases and the J segment 8 bases; nucleotides outside the gene matches: 8. The CDR3 length is 15 residues. Germline V gene lookup returns CDR1 MNHEY and CDR2 SVGAGI. Here the CDR3 reads CASSYSSQGAWGYTF. The CDR3 DNA sequence: TGTGCCAGCAGTTACTCGAGCCAGGGGGCGTGGGGCTACACCTTC.